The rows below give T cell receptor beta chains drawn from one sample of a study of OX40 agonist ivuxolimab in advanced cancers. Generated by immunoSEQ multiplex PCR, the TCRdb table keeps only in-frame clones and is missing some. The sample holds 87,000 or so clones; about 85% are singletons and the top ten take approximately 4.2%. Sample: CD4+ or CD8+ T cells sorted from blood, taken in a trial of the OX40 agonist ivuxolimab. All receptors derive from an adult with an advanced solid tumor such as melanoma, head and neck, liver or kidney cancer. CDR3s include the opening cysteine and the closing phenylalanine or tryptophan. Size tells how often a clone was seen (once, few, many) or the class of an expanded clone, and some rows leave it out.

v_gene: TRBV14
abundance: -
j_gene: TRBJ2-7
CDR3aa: CASSQEGANLEQYF

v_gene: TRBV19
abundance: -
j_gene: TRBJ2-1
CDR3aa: CASSLSGRPGLAGSGRNEQFF

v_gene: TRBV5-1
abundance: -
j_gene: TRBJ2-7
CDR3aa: CASSLGPTGTEPYEQYF

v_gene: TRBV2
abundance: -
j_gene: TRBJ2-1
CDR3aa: CASSRLAGAPEQFF

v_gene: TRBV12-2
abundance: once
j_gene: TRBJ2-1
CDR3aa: CASRSGYGRNEQFF

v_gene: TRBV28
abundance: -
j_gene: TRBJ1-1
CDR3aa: CASSLLDLKAFF

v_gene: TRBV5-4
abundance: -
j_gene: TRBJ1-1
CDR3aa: CASSIGVRNTEAFF

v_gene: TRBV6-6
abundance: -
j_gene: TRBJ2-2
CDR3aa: CASSLTTGYTGELFF

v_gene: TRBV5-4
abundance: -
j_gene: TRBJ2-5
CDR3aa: CASRLNPGGLETQYF

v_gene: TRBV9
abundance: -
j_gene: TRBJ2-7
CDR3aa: CASSAGQGHYEQYF

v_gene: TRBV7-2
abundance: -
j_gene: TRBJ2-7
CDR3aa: CASSFGWFGSKYEQYF

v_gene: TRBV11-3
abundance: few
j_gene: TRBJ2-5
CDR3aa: CASSLRPGQGLTQYF

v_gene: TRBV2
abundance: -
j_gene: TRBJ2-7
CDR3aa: CASRTEREREQYF

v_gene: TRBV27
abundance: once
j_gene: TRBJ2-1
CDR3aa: CASSLKPGQGLYNEQFF

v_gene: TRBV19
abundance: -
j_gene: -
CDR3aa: CASSMVGSNYEQYF

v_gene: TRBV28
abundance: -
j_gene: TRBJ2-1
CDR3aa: CASNPAGASGRGNEQFF

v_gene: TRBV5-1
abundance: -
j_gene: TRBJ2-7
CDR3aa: CASSARQGSSASTYEQYF

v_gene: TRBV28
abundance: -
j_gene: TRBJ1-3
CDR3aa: CASSLKIYSGNTIYF

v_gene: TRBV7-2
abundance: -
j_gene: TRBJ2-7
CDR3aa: CASSCYEQYF

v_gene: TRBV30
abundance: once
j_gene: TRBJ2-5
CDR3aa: CAWSRAGVVETQYF

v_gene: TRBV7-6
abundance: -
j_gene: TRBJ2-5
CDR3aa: CASAYTGLWETQYF

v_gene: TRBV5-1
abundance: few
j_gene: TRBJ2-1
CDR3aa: CASSSNPGQGPIF

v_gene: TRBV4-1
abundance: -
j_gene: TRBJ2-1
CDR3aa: CASSQGAGLSEQFF

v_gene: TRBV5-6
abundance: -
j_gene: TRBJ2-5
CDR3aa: CASSLGRGWGQETQYF

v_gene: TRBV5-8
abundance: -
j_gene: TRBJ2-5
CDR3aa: CASSQGHIQETQYF

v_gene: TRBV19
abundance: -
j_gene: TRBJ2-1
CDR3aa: CASSRTSSSYNEQFF

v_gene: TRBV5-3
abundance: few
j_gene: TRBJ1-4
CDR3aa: CARSFVARRRLTNEKLFF

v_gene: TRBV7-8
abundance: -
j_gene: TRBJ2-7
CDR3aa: CASSTPGQEASYEQYF

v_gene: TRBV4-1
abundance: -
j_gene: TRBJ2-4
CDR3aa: CASSQDSGVQNIQYF

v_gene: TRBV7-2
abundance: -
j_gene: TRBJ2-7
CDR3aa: CASSLRTNYEQYF

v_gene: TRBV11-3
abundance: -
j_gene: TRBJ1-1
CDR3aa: CASSLSSTEKEAFF

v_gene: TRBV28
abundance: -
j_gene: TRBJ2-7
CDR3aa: CASSSRVSGRAVYEQYF

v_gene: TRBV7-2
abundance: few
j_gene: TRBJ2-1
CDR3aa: CASGRSSGRNEQFF

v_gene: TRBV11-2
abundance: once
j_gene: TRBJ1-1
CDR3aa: CASSSLRGPQGAFF

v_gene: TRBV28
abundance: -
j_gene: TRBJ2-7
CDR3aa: CASSLPTKYEQYF

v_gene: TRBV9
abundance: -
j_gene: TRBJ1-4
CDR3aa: CASSPAGDPNEKLFF

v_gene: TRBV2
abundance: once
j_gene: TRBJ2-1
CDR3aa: CASSEEGFVAYNEQFF

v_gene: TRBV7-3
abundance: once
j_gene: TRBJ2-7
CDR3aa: CASSLSGNPYEQYF

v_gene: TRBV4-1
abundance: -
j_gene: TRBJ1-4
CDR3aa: CASSHLALGTEWVGDEKLFF